The T cell receptor beta chain described here comes from a study of T cells in Graves' hyperthyroidism and ophthalmopathy. Amplification of TCR beta CDR3 regions used RNA as the template. RT-PCR in the first round (using the HTBI primer set) targeted the TCR CDR3. TCRdb ran MiXCR on the multiplex PCR reads and lists one entry per CDR3 protein. The sample has hundreds of thousands of distinct CDR3 sequences; around 21% are singletons. V gave up 3 bases and J gave up 7 bases; unmatched junction bases: 10. Looked up from germline, CDR1 is SGHAT and CDR2 is FQNNGV. CDR3 size: 16 residues. Sequences were obtained from blood. The rearrangement links TRBV11-2 to TRBJ1-2; TRBD1 aligns across 11 bases. This sequence originates from a man aged 25-40 years with Graves' ophthalmopathy. For the CDR3, the DNA is TGTGCCAGCAGCTTCTCCGCCGGACAGGGGGCCGGTGGCTACACCTTC. Translating it yields CASSFSAGQGAGGYTF.